A selection of T cell receptor beta chains follows, all from one sample in a study of beta chain features in type 1 diabetes. The protocol was immunoSEQ multiplex PCR, while the TCRdb copy is restricted to in-frame clones and leaves out a portion. This repertoire shows roughly 150,000 clones, over 7.5% found once; its top ten account for about 2.1%. The sample was central memory CD4+ T cells from blood. These TCRs come from a woman younger than 35 in good health. Each CDR3 is given with its conserved first and last residue. The D gene is left open where the match is weak. Where a row states a size, it is once, few, many or the class of an expanded clone; other rows omit it.

V gene	D gene	J gene	clone size	CDR3 protein	CDR3 DNA
TRBV9	TRBD2	TRBJ2-1	many	CASSAPRGGRGSEQFF	TGTGCCAGCAGCGCCCCTAGGGGCGGGAGGGGGAGTGAGCAGTTCTTC
TRBV5-1	TRBD1	TRBJ1-5	few	CASSPEGTGAGQPQHF	TGCGCCAGCAGCCCGGAAGGGACAGGGGCTGGTCAGCCCCAGCATTTT
TRBV7-2	TRBD1	TRBJ2-6	few	CASSLGPTGASGANVLTF	TGTGCCAGCAGCTTAGGGCCTACAGGGGCCTCTGGGGCCAACGTCCTGACTTTC
TRBV7-7	-	TRBJ2-5	few	CASSLTGIQETQYF	TGTGCTAGCAGCTTAACGGGGATCCAAGAGACCCAGTACTTC
TRBV5-4	TRBD2	TRBJ2-1	few	CASSLSGKQFF	TGTGCCAGCAGCTTAAGCGGGAAACAGTTCTTC
TRBV2	TRBD1	TRBJ1-5	-	CASSEALTGIEPQHF	TGTGCCAGCAGTGAAGCTTTGACAGGGATAGAGCCCCAGCATTTT
TRBV6-5	-	TRBJ2-3	-	CASSYTPADTQYF	TGTGCCAGCAGTTACACTCCGGCAGATACGCAGTATTTT
TRBV4-1	TRBD2	TRBJ2-2	few	CASSQLAGINTGELFF	TGCGCCAGCAGCCAACTAGCGGGGATAAACACCGGGGAGCTGTTTTTT
TRBV18	TRBD2	TRBJ2-1	few	CASSVGTSSYNEQFF	TGTGCCAGCTCGGTAGGGACTAGCTCCTACAATGAGCAGTTCTTC
TRBV18	TRBD1	TRBJ2-5	few	CASSPRPGQGRETQYF	TGTGCCAGCTCACCACGACCGGGACAGGGACGAGAGACCCAGTACTTC
TRBV9	-	TRBJ2-2	-	CASSPRGQGGTGELFF	TGTGCCAGCAGCCCACGAGGGCAGGGGGGCACCGGGGAGCTGTTTTTT
TRBV29-1	TRBD1	TRBJ1-3	-	CSATGAGNTTYF	TGCAGCGCCACAGGGGCTGGAAACACCACATATTTT
TRBV5-6	TRBD1	TRBJ1-6	many	CASRSRQGGDSPLHF	TGTGCCAGCAGATCTAGACAGGGTGGTGATTCACCCCTCCACTTT
TRBV7-2	TRBD1	TRBJ2-3	-	CASSPGTGAGTQYF	TGTGCCAGCAGCCCCGGGACAGGCGCGGGTACGCAGTATTTT
TRBV19	-	TRBJ2-7	-	CASTISWDLRGQQYF	TGTGCCAGTACCATATCCTGGGATCTAAGGGGCCAGCAGTACTTC
TRBV6-1	-	TRBJ1-1	-	CASSEIGRTEAFF	TGTGCCAGCAGTGAAATCGGTCGCACTGAAGCTTTCTTT
TRBV6-5	-	TRBJ1-2	-	CASSLGQQYGYTF	TGTGCCAGCAGCCTTGGACAGCAATATGGCTACACCTTC
TRBV5-1	TRBD1	TRBJ1-4	few	CASRTGGNEKLFF	TGCGCCAGCAGGACAGGGGGAAATGAAAAACTGTTTTTT
TRBV28	-	TRBJ2-1	-	CASRGIGGAQNEQFF	TGTGCCAGCAGGGGGATTGGGGGGGCGCAAAATGAGCAGTTCTTC
TRBV18	TRBD1	TRBJ1-2	-	CASSPPGQDSGYTF	TGTGCCAGCTCACCGCCGGGACAGGACTCGGGCTACACCTTC
TRBV30	TRBD1	TRBJ1-1	few	CAWRPPDRGLTEAFF	TGTGCCTGGAGGCCCCCGGACAGGGGGCTTACTGAAGCTTTCTTT
TRBV11-2	-	TRBJ1-4	few	CASSPGLTEKLFF	TGTGCCAGCAGCCCCGGACTGACCGAAAAACTGTTTTTT
TRBV7-2	-	TRBJ2-5	-	CASRRAAQETQYF	TGTGCCAGCAGGCGGGCAGCCCAAGAGACCCAGTACTTC
TRBV4-3	TRBD2	TRBJ2-3	-	CASSQASGGVPRGDTQYF	TGCGCCAGCAGCCAAGCTAGCGGGGGGGTACCTAGGGGAGATACGCAGTATTTT
TRBV9	-	TRBJ2-3	few	CASSARFTDTQYF	TGTGCCAGCAGCGCTCGGTTCACAGATACGCAGTATTTT
TRBV6-5	-	TRBJ1-5	-	CASSYDHSQPQHF	TGTGCCAGCAGTTACGATCACAGTCAGCCCCAGCATTTT
TRBV13	-	TRBJ1-1	few	CASSQINTEAFF	TGTGCCAGCAGCCAGATCAACACTGAAGCTTTCTTT
TRBV29-1	-	TRBJ2-5	-	CSVAQAYQETQYF	TGCAGCGTTGCGCAGGCGTACCAAGAGACCCAGTACTTC
TRBV5-1	TRBD1	TRBJ1-2	-	CASSPGGQERRGYTF	TGCGCCAGCAGCCCTGGGGGACAGGAGAGAAGGGGCTACACCTTC
TRBV7-8	TRBD2	TRBJ2-1	few	CASSLTSGVSYNEQFF	TGTGCCAGCAGCTTAACTAGCGGGGTCTCCTACAATGAGCAGTTCTTC
TRBV30	-	TRBJ2-1	-	CAWSTASEQFF	TGTGCCTGGAGTACCGCGAGTGAGCAGTTCTTC
TRBV30	-	TRBJ1-4	-	CAGEISTNEKLFF	TGTGCCGGTGAGATTTCAACTAATGAAAAACTGTTTTTT
TRBV5-1	-	TRBJ2-5	few	CASSLGGGETQYF	TGCGCCAGCAGCTTGGGAGGAGGGGAGACCCAGTACTTC
TRBV30	TRBD2	TRBJ2-3	few	CAWARGGAEDTQYF	TGTGCCTGGGCACGCGGGGGGGCGGAAGATACGCAGTATTTT
TRBV4-1	TRBD1	TRBJ1-3	many	CASSQGPTGNSGNTIYF	TGCGCCAGCAGCCAAGGCCCGACAGGGAACTCTGGAAACACCATATATTTT
TRBV6-5	TRBD2	TRBJ2-7	-	CASTRTSGSEQYF	TGTGCCAGCACCAGGACTAGCGGGAGTGAGCAGTACTTC
TRBV2	-	TRBJ2-6	few	CASSEGAFSGANVLTF	TGTGCCAGCAGCGAGGGTGCATTCTCTGGGGCCAACGTCCTGACTTTC
TRBV4-1	-	TRBJ2-1	-	CASSQDPGLLRSYNEQFF	TGCGCCAGCAGCCAAGATCCGGGACTCCTTAGATCCTACAATGAGCAGTTCTTC
TRBV5-1	-	TRBJ2-3	few	CASSLDGGAGDTQYF	TGCGCCAGCAGCTTGGATGGGGGGGCAGGAGATACGCAGTATTTT
TRBV2	-	TRBJ1-1	-	CASTQGENTEAFF	TGTGCCAGCACCCAGGGTGAGAACACTGAAGCTTTCTTT
TRBV30	TRBD2	TRBJ2-1	few	CAWTSGFSYNEQFF	TGTGCCTGGACTAGCGGCTTTTCCTACAATGAGCAGTTCTTC
TRBV2	-	TRBJ1-6	-	CASSEREGVNSPLHF	TGTGCCAGCAGTGAAAGGGAGGGGGTAAATTCACCCCTCCACTTT
TRBV29-1	TRBD1	TRBJ2-7	-	CSVEWSGGGYEQYF	TGCAGCGTTGAATGGTCAGGGGGTGGCTACGAGCAGTACTTC
TRBV7-9	-	TRBJ1-1	many	CASSSGGRENTEAFF	TGTGCCAGCAGCTCCGGGGGACGGGAGAACACTGAAGCTTTCTTT
TRBV20-1	-	TRBJ1-2	few	CSAQGSNTGTF	TGCAGTGCTCAAGGGTCCAACACGGGGACCTTC